This T cell receptor beta chain was retrieved from a study of blood T cells in healthy people across ages. To note about this clonotype: As yet, its antigen is unknown.

The CDR3 runs to 16 residues. Trimming took 2 bases from V and 7 from J, leaving 15 bases between them. CDR1 KGHSH and CDR2 LQKENI come from the germline V gene. A second roughly 6 to 11 cycle PCR used barcoded and J-beta primers. TCRdb called the 5' RACE reads again in MiXCR, with one record for every CDR3 protein. In the table there are about 500,000 distinct CDR3 sequences, 24% of which are singletons. Study-wide results and limits: Diversity was higher, and naive CD4+ cells more numerous, in long-lived donors than in aged donors.

Separately, the same data were catalogued under a study of T cells of mothers and their children.

This clonotype was obtained from a boy aged 5-17 years in good health. The sequenced material came from blood. The chain uses TRBV18 and TRBJ1-6; D is possibly TRBD1 (5 bases). The CDR3 DNA is TGTGCCAGCTCACCAGGCTTACCGGGGCTCAATTCACCCCTCCACTTT. It yields the protein CASSPGLPGLNSPLHF.